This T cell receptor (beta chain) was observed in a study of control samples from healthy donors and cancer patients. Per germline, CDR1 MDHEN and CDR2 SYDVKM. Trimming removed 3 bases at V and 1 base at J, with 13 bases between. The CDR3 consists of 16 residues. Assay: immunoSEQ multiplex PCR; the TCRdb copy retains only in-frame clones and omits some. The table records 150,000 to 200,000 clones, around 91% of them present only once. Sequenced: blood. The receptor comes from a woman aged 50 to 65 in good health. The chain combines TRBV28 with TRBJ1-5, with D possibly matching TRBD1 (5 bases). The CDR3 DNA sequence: TGTGCCAGCAGTTTTCACCGGGGACCAAGCAATCAGCCCCAGCATTTT. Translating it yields CASSFHRGPSNQPQHF. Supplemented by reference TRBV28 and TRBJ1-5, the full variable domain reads DVKVTQSSRYLVKRTGEKVFLECVQDMDHENMFWYRQDPGLGLRLIYFSYDVKMKEKGDIPEGYSVSREKKERFSLILESASTNQTSMYLCASSFHRGPSNQPQHFGDGTRLSIL.